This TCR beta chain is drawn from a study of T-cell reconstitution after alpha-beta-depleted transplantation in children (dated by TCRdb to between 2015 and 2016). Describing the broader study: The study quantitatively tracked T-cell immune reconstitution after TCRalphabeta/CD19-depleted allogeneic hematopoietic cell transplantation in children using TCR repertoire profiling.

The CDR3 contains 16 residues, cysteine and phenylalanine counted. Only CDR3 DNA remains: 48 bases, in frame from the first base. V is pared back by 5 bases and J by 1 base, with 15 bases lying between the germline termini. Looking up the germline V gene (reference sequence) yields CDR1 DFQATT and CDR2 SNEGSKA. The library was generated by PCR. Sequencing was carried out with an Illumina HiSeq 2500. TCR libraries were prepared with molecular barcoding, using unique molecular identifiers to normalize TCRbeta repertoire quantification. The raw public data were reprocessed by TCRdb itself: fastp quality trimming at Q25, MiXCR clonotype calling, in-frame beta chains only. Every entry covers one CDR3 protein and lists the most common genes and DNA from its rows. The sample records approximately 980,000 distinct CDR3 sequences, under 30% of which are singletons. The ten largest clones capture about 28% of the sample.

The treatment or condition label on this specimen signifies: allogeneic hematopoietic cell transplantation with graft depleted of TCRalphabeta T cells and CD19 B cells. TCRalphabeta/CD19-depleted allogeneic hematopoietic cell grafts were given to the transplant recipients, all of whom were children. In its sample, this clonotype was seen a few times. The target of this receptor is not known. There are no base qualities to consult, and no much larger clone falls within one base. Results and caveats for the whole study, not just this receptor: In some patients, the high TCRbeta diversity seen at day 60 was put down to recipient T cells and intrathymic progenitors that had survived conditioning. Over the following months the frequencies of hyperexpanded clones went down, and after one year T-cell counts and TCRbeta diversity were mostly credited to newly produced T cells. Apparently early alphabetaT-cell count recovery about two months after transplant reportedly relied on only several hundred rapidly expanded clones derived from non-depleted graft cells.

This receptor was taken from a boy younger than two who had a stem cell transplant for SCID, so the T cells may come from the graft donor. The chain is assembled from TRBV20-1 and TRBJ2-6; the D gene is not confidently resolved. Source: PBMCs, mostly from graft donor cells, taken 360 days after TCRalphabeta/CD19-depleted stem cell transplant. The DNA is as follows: TGCAGTGCTTCCAGTCTAATCCTATCTGGGGCCAACGTCCTGACTTTC. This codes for CSASSLILSGANVLTF.